What follows is one TCR beta chain and its context. Its target is unknown. Germline lookup yields CDR1 SGHDT and CDR2 YYEEEE. CDR3 size: 14 residues. V lost 5 bases to trimming and J lost 7 bases, with 13 bases between them. This entry comes from a study of cytomegalovirus exposure and HLA in healthy donors. Use of 60 Vbeta and 13 Jbeta primers characterized the PCR. Profiled with immunoSEQ multiplex PCR; TCRdb holds only in-frame clones, not every one. The repertoire holds under 200,000 clones, with roughly 80% as singletons. Study observations and caveats: CMV serostatus was the only recorded immune exposure for donors.

The sequence was obtained from a man aged 45-60 years in good health and CMV-seronegative. Specimen: PBMCs. The chain links TRBV5-6 to TRBJ1-6, with a tentative D call TRBD1 (5 bases). CDR3 DNA: TGTGCCAGCAGTTCGGGACTGAGGAATTCACCCCTCCACTTT. Its protein product is CASSSGLRNSPLHF.